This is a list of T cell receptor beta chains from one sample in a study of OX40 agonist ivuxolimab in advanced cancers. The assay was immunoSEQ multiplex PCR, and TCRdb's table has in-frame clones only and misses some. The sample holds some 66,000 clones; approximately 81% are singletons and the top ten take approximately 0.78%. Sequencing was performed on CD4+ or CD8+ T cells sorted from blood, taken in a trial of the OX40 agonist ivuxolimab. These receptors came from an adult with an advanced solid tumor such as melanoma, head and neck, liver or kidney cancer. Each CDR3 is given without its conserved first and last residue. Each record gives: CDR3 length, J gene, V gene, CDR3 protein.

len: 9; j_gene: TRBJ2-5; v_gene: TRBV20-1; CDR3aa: SARAQETQY
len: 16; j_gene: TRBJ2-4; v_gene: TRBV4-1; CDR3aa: ASSQGSPSGVAKNIQY
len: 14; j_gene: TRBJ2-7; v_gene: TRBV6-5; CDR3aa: ASSYSRQGATYEQY
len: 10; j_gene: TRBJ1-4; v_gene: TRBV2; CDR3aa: ASRPEDGRVF
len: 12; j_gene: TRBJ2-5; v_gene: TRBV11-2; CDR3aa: ASSSLRDLETQY
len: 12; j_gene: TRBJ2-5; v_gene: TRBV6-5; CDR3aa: ASSPGGKGETQY
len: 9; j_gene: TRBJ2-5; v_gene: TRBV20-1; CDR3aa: SARGEKTQY
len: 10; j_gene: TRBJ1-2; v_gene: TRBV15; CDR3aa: ATSRDNYGYT
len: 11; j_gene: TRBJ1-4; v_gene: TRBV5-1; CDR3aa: ASSLGTGEKLF
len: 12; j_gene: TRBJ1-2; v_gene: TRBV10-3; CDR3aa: AISEAQPIYGYT
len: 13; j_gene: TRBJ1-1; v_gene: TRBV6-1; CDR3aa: ASSEVGRGNTEAF
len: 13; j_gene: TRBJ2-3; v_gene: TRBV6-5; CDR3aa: ASTPGGLGKNTQY
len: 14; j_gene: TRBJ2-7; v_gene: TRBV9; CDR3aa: ASSPRTSGSVYEQY
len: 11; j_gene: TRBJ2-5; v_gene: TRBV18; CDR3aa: ASSPDSRETQY
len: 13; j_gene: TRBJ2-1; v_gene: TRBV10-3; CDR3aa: AISEAQGGTNEQF
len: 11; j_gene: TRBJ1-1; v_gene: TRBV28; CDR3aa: ASKQGAWTEAF
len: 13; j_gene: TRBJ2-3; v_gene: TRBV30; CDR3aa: AWSVSGISTDTQY
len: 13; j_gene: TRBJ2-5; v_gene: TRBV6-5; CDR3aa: ASSYGGAEQETQY
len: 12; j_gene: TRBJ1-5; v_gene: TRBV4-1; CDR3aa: ASSQGRLNQPQH
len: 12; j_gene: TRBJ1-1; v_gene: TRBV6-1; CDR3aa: ASSKYRGGTEAF
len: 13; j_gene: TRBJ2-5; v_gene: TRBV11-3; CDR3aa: ASSLDRDREETQY
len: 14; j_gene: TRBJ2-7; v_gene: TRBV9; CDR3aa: ASSLRAGVLSYEQY
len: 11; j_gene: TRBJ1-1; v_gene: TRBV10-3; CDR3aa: AISLAGLAEAF
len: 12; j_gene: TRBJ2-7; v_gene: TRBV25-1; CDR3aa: ASSVAGEAYEQY
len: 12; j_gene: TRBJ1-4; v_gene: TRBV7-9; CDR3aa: ASSLGGTNEKLF
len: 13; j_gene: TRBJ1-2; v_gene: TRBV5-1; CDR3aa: ASSLDGRVDLGYT
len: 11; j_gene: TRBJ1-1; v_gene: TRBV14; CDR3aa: ASSPSSKAEAF
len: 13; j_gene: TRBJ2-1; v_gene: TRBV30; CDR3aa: AWSVLDRAYNEQF
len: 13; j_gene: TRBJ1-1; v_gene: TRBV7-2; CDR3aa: ASSLGVGVNTEAF
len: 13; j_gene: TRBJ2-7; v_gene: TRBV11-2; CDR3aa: ASSFLMHRGYEQY
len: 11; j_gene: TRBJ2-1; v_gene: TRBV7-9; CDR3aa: ASSLAGSPEQF
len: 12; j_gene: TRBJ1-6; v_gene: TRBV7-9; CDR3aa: ASSFEGFNSPLH
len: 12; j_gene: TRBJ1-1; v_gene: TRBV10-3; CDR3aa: AIRDEFRATEAF
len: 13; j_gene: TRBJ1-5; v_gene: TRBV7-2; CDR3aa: ASSLLASNNQPQH
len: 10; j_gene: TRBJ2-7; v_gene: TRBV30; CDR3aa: AWSLGDYEQY
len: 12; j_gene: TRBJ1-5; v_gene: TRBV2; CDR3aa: ASSETEFNQPQH
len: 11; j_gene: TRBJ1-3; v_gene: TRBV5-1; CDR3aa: ASSLWGGNTIY
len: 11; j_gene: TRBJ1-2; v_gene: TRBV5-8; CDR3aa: ASSFDPIYGYT
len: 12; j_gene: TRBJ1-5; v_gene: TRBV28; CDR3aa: ASTSGQGNQPQH
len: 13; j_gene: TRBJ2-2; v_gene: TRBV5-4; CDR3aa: ASSFPQANTGELF
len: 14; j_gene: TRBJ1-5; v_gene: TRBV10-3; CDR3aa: AISESTGGGFQPQH
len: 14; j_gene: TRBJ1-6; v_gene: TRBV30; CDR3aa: AWKVRGGSYNSPLH
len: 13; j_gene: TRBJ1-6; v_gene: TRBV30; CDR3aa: AWSSGDTYNSPLH
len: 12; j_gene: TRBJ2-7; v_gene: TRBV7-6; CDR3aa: ASSLVAGGGEQY
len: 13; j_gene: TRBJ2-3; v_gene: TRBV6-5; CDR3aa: ASRNGGGITDTQY
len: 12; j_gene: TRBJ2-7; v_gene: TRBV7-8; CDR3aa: ASSSGTGFGEQY